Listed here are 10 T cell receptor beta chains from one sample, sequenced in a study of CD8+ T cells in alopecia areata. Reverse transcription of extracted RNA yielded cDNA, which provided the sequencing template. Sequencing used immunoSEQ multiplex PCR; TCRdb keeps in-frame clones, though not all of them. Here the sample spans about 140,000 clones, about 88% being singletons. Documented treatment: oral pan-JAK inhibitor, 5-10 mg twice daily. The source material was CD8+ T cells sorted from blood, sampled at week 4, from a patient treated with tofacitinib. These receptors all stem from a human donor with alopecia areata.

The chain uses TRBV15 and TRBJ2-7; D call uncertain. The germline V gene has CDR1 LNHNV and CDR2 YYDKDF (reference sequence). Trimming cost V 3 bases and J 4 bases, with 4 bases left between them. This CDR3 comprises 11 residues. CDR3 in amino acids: CATSSGYEQYF. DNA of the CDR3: TGTGCCACCAGCAGTGGGTACGAGCAGTACTTC.

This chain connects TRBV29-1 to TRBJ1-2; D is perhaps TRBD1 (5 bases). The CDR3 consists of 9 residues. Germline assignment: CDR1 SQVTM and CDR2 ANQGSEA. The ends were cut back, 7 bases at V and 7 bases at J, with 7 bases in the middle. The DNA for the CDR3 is TGCAGCGAAGGGGCTGGCTACACCTTC. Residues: CSEGAGYTF.

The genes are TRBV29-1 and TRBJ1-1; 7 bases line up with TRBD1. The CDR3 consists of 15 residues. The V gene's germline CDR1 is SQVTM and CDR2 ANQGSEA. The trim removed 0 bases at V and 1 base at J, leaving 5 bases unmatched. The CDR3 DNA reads TGCAGCGTTGAAGATCTAGGGACAGAGAACACTGAAGCTTTCTTT. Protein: CSVEDLGTENTEAFF. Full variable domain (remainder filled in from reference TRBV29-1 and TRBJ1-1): SAVISQKPSRDICQRGTSLTIQCQVDSQVTMMFWYRQQPGQSLTLIATANQGSEATYESGFVIDKFPISRPNLTFSTLTVSNMSPEDSSIYLCSVEDLGTENTEAFFGQGTRLTVV.

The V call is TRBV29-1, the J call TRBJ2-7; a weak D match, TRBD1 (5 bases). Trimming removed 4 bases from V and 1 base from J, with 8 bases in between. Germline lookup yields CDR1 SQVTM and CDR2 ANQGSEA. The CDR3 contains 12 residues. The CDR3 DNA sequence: TGCAGCGTTGTGGCAGGGTCCTACGAGCAGTACTTC. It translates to CSVVAGSYEQYF.

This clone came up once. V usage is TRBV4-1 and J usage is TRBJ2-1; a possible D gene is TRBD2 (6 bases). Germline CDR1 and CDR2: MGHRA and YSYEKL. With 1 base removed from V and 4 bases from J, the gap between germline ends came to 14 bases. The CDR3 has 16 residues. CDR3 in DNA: TGCGCCAGCAGCCAAGGGGACTCCATATCATACAATGAGCAGTTCTTC. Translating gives CASSQGDSISYNEQFF.

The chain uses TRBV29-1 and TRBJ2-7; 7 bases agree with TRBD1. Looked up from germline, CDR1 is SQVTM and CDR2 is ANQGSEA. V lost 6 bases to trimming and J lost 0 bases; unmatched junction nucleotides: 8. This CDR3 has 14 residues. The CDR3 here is CSVLGQDVSYEQYF. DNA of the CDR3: TGCAGCGTACTCGGACAGGACGTCTCCTACGAGCAGTACTTC.

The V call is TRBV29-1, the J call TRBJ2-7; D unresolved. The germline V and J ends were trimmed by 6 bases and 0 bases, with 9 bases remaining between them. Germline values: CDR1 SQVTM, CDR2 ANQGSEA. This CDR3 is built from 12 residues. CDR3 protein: CSVFGSSYEQYF. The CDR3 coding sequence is TGCAGCGTATTTGGCAGCTCCTACGAGCAGTACTTC.

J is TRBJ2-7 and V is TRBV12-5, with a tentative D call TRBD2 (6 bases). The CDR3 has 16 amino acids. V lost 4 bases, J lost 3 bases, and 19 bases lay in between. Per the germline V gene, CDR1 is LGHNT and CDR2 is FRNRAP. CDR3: CASGSLSGGKYYEQYF. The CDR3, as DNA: TGTGCTAGTGGTTCCCTCTCTGGCGGGAAATACTACGAGCAGTACTTC.

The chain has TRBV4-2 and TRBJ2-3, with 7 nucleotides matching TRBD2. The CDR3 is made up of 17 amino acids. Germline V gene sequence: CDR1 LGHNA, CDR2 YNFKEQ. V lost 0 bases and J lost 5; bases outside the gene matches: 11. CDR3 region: CASSQDVGLAGVDTQYF. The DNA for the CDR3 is TGTGCCAGCAGCCAAGATGTTGGTCTTGCGGGGGTAGATACGCAGTATTTT.

As DNA, the CDR3 is TGTGCCAGCAGTGTCCCCCGAGGGGGCCTCAACGTCCTGACTTTC. This codes for CASSVPRGGLNVLTF. This chain connects TRBV2 to TRBJ2-6; 7 bases are shared with TRBD1. CDR3 length equals 15 residues. The V gene's germline CDR1 is SNHLY and CDR2 FYNNEI. V gave up 4 bases and J gave up 9 bases; unmatched junction bases: 9.